The rows below give T cell receptor beta chains drawn from one sample of a study of T cell changes during pregnancy in multiple sclerosis. Using immunoSEQ multiplex PCR, the repertoire was profiled, and TCRdb retains in-frame clones only, with some absent. The sample contains about 87,000 clones, just over 90% of which appear only once. The sequencing used peripheral blood, collected in the third trimester of pregnancy. These receptors were collected from a female donor in good health, enrolled as a control in a pregnancy study. The CDR3 runs from the conserved cysteine through the conserved F or W. D genes are given only for firm matches. Only some rows state a clone size, as once, few, many or a class for expanded clones.

abundance,v_gene,d_gene,j_gene,CDR3nt,CDR3aa
-,TRBV2,-,TRBJ2-1,TGTGCCAGCAGTGCTGTCCCCGGCAATGAGCAGTTCTTC,CASSAVPGNEQFF
few,TRBV5-1,TRBD2,TRBJ2-3,TGCGCCAGCAGCGGGACTAGCGGGTCTAGCACAGATACGCAGTATTTT,CASSGTSGSSTDTQYF
-,TRBV29-1,-,TRBJ2-6,TGCAGCGTCCAGGGGGGCACATGGGGGGCCAACGTCCTGACTTTC,CSVQGGTWGANVLTF
-,TRBV28,-,TRBJ2-5,TGTGCCAGCCACGGGACATGGGAGACCCAGTACTTC,CASHGTWETQYF
-,TRBV28,TRBD1,TRBJ2-1,TGTGCCAGCACCCAACAGGGGTTAGACTACAATGAGCAGTTCTTC,CASTQQGLDYNEQFF
-,TRBV5-1,-,TRBJ2-5,TGCGCCAGCAGCTTGGGGAGTGGGGAGACCCAGTACTTC,CASSLGSGETQYF
-,TRBV2,-,TRBJ1-2,TGTGCCAGCAGTAGGGACATTAACTATGGCTACACCTTC,CASSRDINYGYTF
once,TRBV5-6,TRBD1,TRBJ2-2,TGTGCCAGCAGCACCCTGACAGGGGCGGGCACCGGGGAGCTGTTTTTT,CASSTLTGAGTGELFF
-,TRBV4-1,TRBD1,TRBJ2-7,TGCGCCAGCAGTACCGGGACAGGGACCTACGAGCAGTACTTC,CASSTGTGTYEQYF
-,TRBV5-1,TRBD2,TRBJ2-1,TGCGCCAGCGGCGGCCTAGCGGGGGCAGGAGAGCAGTTCTTC,CASGGLAGAGEQFF
-,TRBV14,-,TRBJ1-1,TGTGCCAGCAGCTTCCGCGCTAAGAACACTGAAGCTTTCTTT,CASSFRAKNTEAFF
-,TRBV5-1,-,TRBJ2-5,TGCGCCAGCAGCTTGGTAGGGGCCGGGGAGACCCAGTACTTC,CASSLVGAGETQYF
-,TRBV4-2,TRBD1,TRBJ2-4,TGTGCCAGCAGCACATTGAGTGGGACAGGGGAACAGTACTTC,CASSTLSGTGEQYF
-,TRBV28,-,TRBJ1-1,TGTGCCAGCGATCTCAGCGGGAGGGGTAGAGTGAACACTGAAGCTTTCTTT,CASDLSGRGRVNTEAFF
-,TRBV28,TRBD1,TRBJ1-1,TGTGCCAGCTGTCCCATGACAGGGGGCATGAACACTGAAGCTTTCTTT,CASCPMTGGMNTEAFF
-,TRBV6-1,-,TRBJ1-5,TGTGCCACCCGGACCGAGGGGGGCAATCAGCCCCAGCATTTT,CATRTEGGNQPQHF
-,TRBV5-1,-,TRBJ2-3,TGCGCCAGCAGCTTGGCCAATGGGGCCAACACAGATACGCAGTATTTT,CASSLANGANTDTQYF
few,TRBV7-9,TRBD1,TRBJ1-2,TGTGCCAGCAGCCAAGTGAACAGGGGATATGGCTACACCTTC,CASSQVNRGYGYTF
-,TRBV9,-,TRBJ1-3,TGTGCCAGCAGCGTAAGGGGTTCGGGAAACACCATATATTTT,CASSVRGSGNTIYF
few,TRBV5-6,TRBD1,TRBJ1-5,TGTGCCAGCAGCTTTGACAGGGGGAATCAGCCCCAGCATTTT,CASSFDRGNQPQHF
-,TRBV27,TRBD2,TRBJ2-3,TGTGCCAGCAGTGCACTAGCGGGAGGGGGAGATACGCAGTATTTT,CASSALAGGGDTQYF
-,TRBV2,-,TRBJ2-6,TGTGCCAGCAGTCGACAGGCCTCTGGGGCCAACGTCCTGACTTTC,CASSRQASGANVLTF
-,TRBV5-6,-,TRBJ2-7,TGTGCCAGCAGCTTGGAAACAGGCTACGAGCAGTACTTC,CASSLETGYEQYF
-,TRBV14,-,TRBJ2-2,TGTGCCAGCAGCCCCTTACTCACCGGGGAGCTGTTTTTT,CASSPLLTGELFF
-,TRBV14,-,TRBJ2-2,TGTGCCAGCAGCCAAGATTGGCAGGGAATCGCCGGGGAGCTGTTTTTT,CASSQDWQGIAGELFF
-,TRBV6-1,-,TRBJ2-1,TGTGCCAGCAGGGACAGACCCCCCTACAATGAGCAGTTCTTC,CASRDRPPYNEQFF
-,TRBV18,-,TRBJ2-7,TGTGCCAGCTCACCACTTCCAGCTAGGACAGTCGGGTCCGAGCAGTACTTC,CASSPLPARTVGSEQYF
-,TRBV27,-,TRBJ1-2,TGTGCCAGCAGTCCGGGAGGGGGGCGTAATGGCTACACCTTC,CASSPGGGRNGYTF
-,TRBV11-2,-,TRBJ2-7,TGTGCCAGCAGCTTAGTAGCCGTCGAGCAGTACTTC,CASSLVAVEQYF
-,TRBV5-5,TRBD2,TRBJ2-1,TGTGCCAGCAGCTTAGGACTAGCGGGCCCGAACAATGAGCAGTTCTTC,CASSLGLAGPNNEQFF
-,TRBV28,TRBD2,TRBJ2-2,TGTGCCAGCAGTAGGCTGACTAGGACTAGCGCTAACACCGGGGAGCTGTTTTTT,CASSRLTRTSANTGELFF
-,TRBV6-5,-,TRBJ2-3,TGTGCCAGCAGTTACCTTCCGGGACAAACAGATACGCAGTATTTT,CASSYLPGQTDTQYF
once,TRBV6-5,-,TRBJ1-2,TGTGCCAGCAGGTGGAGCGGGGCCCACTATGGCTACACCTTC,CASRWSGAHYGYTF
-,TRBV6-5,TRBD1,TRBJ2-3,TGTGCCAGCAGTTACGTTCCTAGCCCAGGGGGAAATACGCAGTATTTT,CASSYVPSPGGNTQYF
-,TRBV7-8,-,TRBJ1-5,TGTGCCAGCAGCTTAGCGCTAATCCAGCCCCAGCATTTT,CASSLALIQPQHF
-,TRBV7-2,-,TRBJ1-1,TGTGCCAGCAGCTTAGCGGCAGGGCGCACTGAAGCTTTCTTT,CASSLAAGRTEAFF
-,TRBV4-1,-,TRBJ2-6,TGCGCCAGCAGCCAAGAACAACAGGGAAGTGCTGGGGCCAACGTCCTGACTTTC,CASSQEQQGSAGANVLTF
-,TRBV29-1,TRBD2,TRBJ2-7,TGCAGCGTTCAAGGGGAGCGGGAGGGCCCCTACGAGCAGTACTTC,CSVQGEREGPYEQYF
-,TRBV2,-,TRBJ2-6,TGTGCCAGCAGTGAGGGCTGGGCCAACGTCCTGACTTTC,CASSEGWANVLTF
-,TRBV27,-,TRBJ2-7,TGTGCCAGCAGAAAACAGGGCTCCTACGAGCAGTACTTC,CASRKQGSYEQYF
-,TRBV9,-,TRBJ1-1,TGTGCCAGCAGCGCCCGACGGACTGGGACTGAAGCTTTCTTT,CASSARRTGTEAFF
-,TRBV27,-,TRBJ2-7,TGTGCCAGCAGTCCCCTCGGGGGTAGACTATCCTACGAGCAGTACTTC,CASSPLGGRLSYEQYF
-,TRBV25-1,TRBD2,TRBJ2-7,TGTGCCAGCAGTGCAGTGGCGGGAGGGATCTACGAGCAGTACTTC,CASSAVAGGIYEQYF
-,TRBV28,TRBD1,TRBJ2-5,TGTGCCAGCAGTAGGGGGACAGGGGGTTTAGGGGAGACCCAGTACTTC,CASSRGTGGLGETQYF
-,TRBV5-6,TRBD2,TRBJ2-5,TGTGCCAGCAACAACGATCACGGGGGAGCAGCGGGAGTTGAGACCCAGTACTTC,CASNNDHGGAAGVETQYF
once,TRBV10-3,TRBD2,TRBJ2-7,TGTGCCATCAGGGGAGCGGGAGTGGTGCAGTACTTC,CAIRGAGVVQYF
-,TRBV6-5,-,TRBJ2-2,TGTGCCAGCAGCCGACATCCCACCGGGGAGCTGTTTTTT,CASSRHPTGELFF
-,TRBV6-4,-,TRBJ1-1,TGTGCCAGCAGTGACGGCGGGGAGAACACTGAAGCTTTCTTT,CASSDGGENTEAFF
-,TRBV7-9,-,TRBJ2-1,TGTGCCAGCAGCTCTCCCCCGAGGGAGTCGAATGAGCAGTTCTTC,CASSSPPRESNEQFF
-,TRBV27,-,TRBJ2-7,TGTGCCAGCAGTTACGGGGACGAGCAGTACTTC,CASSYGDEQYF
few,TRBV30,-,TRBJ1-4,TGTGCCTGGAGTGTAAGGGGGAATGAAAAACTGTTTTTT,CAWSVRGNEKLFF
-,TRBV9,-,TRBJ1-3,TGTGCCAGCAGCGTAGGTAACTACAACTCTGGAAACACCATATATTTT,CASSVGNYNSGNTIYF
-,TRBV10-3,-,TRBJ2-2,TGTGCCATCAAGCCAGGGAACACCGGGGAGCTGTTTTTT,CAIKPGNTGELFF
once,TRBV19,-,TRBJ2-7,TGTGCCAGTAGTATCGGGGAGCTCTACGAGCAGTACTTC,CASSIGELYEQYF
-,TRBV7-2,TRBD2,TRBJ2-1,TGTGCCAGCAGCGAGGGGACTAGCGGTTACAATGAGCAGTTCTTC,CASSEGTSGYNEQFF
-,TRBV5-1,-,TRBJ2-1,TGCGCCAGCAGCTTGAGTCAGGAGGCGGGCAATGAGCAGTTCTTC,CASSLSQEAGNEQFF
-,TRBV5-1,-,TRBJ2-7,TGCGCCAGCAGCCCGACATATGCCTACGAGCAGTACTTC,CASSPTYAYEQYF
-,TRBV5-6,-,TRBJ2-7,TGTGCCAGCAGCTTTCGCTTAAGACGGGACTCCTACGAGCAGTACTTC,CASSFRLRRDSYEQYF
once,TRBV6-1,-,TRBJ1-4,TGTGCCAGCCACACTTTGGCAGGGGTTGGGGAAAAACTGTTTTTT,CASHTLAGVGEKLFF